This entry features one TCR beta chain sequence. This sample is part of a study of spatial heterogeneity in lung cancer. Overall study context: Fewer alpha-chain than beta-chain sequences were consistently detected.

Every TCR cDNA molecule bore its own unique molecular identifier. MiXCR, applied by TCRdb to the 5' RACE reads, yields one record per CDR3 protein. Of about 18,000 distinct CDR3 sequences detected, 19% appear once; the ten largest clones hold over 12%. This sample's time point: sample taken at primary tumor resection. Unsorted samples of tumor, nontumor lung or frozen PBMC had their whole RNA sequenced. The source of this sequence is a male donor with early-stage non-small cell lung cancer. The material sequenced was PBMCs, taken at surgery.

CDR3 in amino acids: CASSQDANLANRETQYF. As DNA, the CDR3 is TGTGCCAGCAGCCAAGACGCCAACTTAGCCAACCGGGAGACCCAGTACTTC. The chain links TRBV4-2 to TRBJ2-5, with D uncertain. Germline V gene data show CDR1 as LGHNA and CDR2 as YNFKEQ. This CDR3 is 17 amino acids long. With 0 bases removed from V and 5 bases from J, the gap between germline ends came to 19 bases.